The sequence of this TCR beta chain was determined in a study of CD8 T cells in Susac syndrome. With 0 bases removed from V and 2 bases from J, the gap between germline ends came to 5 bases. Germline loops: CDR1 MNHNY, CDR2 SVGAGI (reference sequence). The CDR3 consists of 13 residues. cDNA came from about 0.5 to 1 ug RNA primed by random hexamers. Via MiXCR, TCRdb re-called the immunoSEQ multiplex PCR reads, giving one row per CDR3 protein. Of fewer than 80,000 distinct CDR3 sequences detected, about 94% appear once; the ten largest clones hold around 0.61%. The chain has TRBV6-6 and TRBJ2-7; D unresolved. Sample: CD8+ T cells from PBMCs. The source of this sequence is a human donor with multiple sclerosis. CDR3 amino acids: CASSYSEPYEQYF. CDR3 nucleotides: TGTGCCAGCAGTTACTCCGAGCCCTACGAGCAGTACTTC.